The T cell receptor (beta chain) described here comes from a study of blood T cell repertoires in COVID-19. At the level of the study: Samples taken during acute and convalescent COVID-19 were collected in the United States, Italy and Spain. In each case, the material was cDNA or gDNA derived from T cells, B-cell-depleted T cells, or PBMCs.

Original processing notes: Amplification of reference gene primers provided the estimated nucleated cell counts. Libraries were prepared by immunoSEQ multiplex PCR; TCRdb keeps only in-frame clonotypes and omits some of them. V and J calls and clone size are given by that table; D and trimming were obtained from the DNA. The sample lists about 230,000 clones, around 83% occurring once. Trimming pared 1 base from V and 7 bases from J, leaving 5 bases between. CDR3 size: 12 residues. CDR1 and CDR2 from the germline V gene are SGHTA and FQGNSA. The V gene is TRBV7-2, the J gene TRBJ1-5; D remains unclear. Sequenced: peripheral blood. This receptor was identified in a woman aged 50 to 60 with acute or convalescent COVID-19. In DNA form, the CDR3 reads TGTGCCAGCAGCTTAGGCGGCCAGCCCCAGCATTTT. Protein: CASSLGGQPQHF. The whole variable domain, remainder taken from reference TRBV7-2 and TRBJ1-5, is GAGVSQSPSNKVTEKGKDVELRCDPISGHTALYWYRQSLGQGLEFLIYFQGNSAPDKSGLPSDRFSAERTGGSVSTLTIQRTQQEDSAVYLCASSLGGQPQHFGDGTRLSIL.